The entry that follows covers one TCR beta chain sequence. Antigen: not known. This specimen comes from a study of cytomegalovirus exposure and HLA in healthy donors. Study summary: Among 150 million to 200 million T cells, an earlier analysis found 90 million to 130 million unique TCR beta sequences. Broader study findings: Rare TCR sequences dominated, though some public TCRs recurred in many donors.

60 Vbeta and 13 Jbeta primers were used in PCR. Some clones are missing from TCRdb's copy, which holds only in-frame ones; the method was immunoSEQ multiplex PCR. The repertoire has some 180,000 clones, approximately 90% of them found once; the top ten carry around 1%. Unmatched junction bases numbered 6, after V lost 4 bases and J lost 6 bases. The CDR3 runs to 14 residues. Germline V gene lookup returns CDR1 MGHRA and CDR2 YSYEKL. The source is a boy younger than 10 in good health and CMV-seronegative. V and J are TRBV4-1 and TRBJ1-5, with 7 bases matching TRBD1. Sequencing was performed on PBMCs. The CDR3 here is CASSLDRAAQPQHF. The DNA for the CDR3 is TGCGCCAGCAGCCTTGACAGGGCTGCTCAGCCCCAGCATTTT.